Below are 24 T cell receptor beta chains sequenced from a single sample in a study of T cell responses to AZD1222 COVID-19 vaccine. TCRdb keeps only in-frame clones here, not all; method: immunoSEQ multiplex PCR. The sample lists about 100,000 clones; about 86% were seen once. Here the sequenced sample was peripheral blood, taken on day 0 of AZD1222 vaccination. Receptors originate from an adult in good health.

The V gene is TRBV11-3, the J gene TRBJ2-5; perhaps TRBD1 as D (6 bases). CDR1 is SGHNT and CDR2 is YENEEA in the germline V gene. V gave up 5 bases and J gave up 1 base, with 8 bases separating them. This CDR3 contains 13 residues. CDR3 amino acids: CASSGDTQETQYF. CDR3 sequence (DNA): TGTGCCAGCAGCGGGGACACCCAAGAGACCCAGTACTTC.

The chain uses TRBV19 and TRBJ1-2, with D hard to call. This CDR3 spans 13 amino acids. V shed 5 bases and J shed 8 bases, with 15 bases lying between them. Per germline, CDR1 LNHDA and CDR2 SQIVND (reference sequence). The CDR3, as DNA: TGTGCCAGTAGTCAGCTCCAGAGATACGGCTACACCTTC. Translating it yields CASSQLQRYGYTF.

This chain connects TRBV4-3 to TRBJ1-2; perhaps TRBD1 as D (5 bases). V was clipped by 1 base and J by 0 bases, with 9 bases between them. Germline-derived CDR1 and CDR2 are LGHNA and YSLEER. This CDR3 has 15 amino acids. The CDR3 region has the DNA TGCGCCAGCAGCCAAGCGTGGACAACTAACTATGGCTACACCTTC. As protein: CASSQAWTTNYGYTF.

This clone was recorded only once. This same CDR3 is encoded by further DNA sequences in the sample. This chain links TRBV5-1 with TRBJ2-4; D perhaps matches TRBD2 (6 bases). Germline assignment: CDR1 SGHRS and CDR2 YFSETQ. There are 16 residues in the CDR3. Trimming stripped 0 bases from V and 1 base from J, with 11 bases between. CDR3 loop: CASSLAGASAKNIQYF. For the CDR3, the DNA is TGCGCCAGCAGCTTGGCGGGAGCTTCGGCCAAAAACATTCAGTACTTC.

This rearrangement joins TRBV9 to TRBJ2-3, with TRBD2 identical over 8 bases. In germline, CDR1 is SGDLS, CDR2 YYNGEE. V dropped 4 bases and J dropped 4; count of bases not matched to a gene: 23. This CDR3 has 20 amino acids. Written as DNA, the CDR3 is TGTGCCAGCAGCCCCCCCGGGGACCGCACTAGCGGCCGGGGACCAGATACGCAGTATTTT. It specifies CASSPPGDRTSGRGPDTQYF.

The chain couples TRBV6-6 to TRBJ2-1; TRBD2 agrees at 9 bases. J was trimmed by 6 bases and V by 5 bases; bases with no gene match: 8. Looked up from germline, CDR1 is MNHNY and CDR2 is SVGAGI (reference sequence). The CDR3 is made up of 15 amino acids. The CDR3 sequence: CASSRSRGGTNEQFF. DNA for the CDR3: TGTGCCAGCAGTCGGTCGCGGGGGGGGACCAATGAGCAGTTCTTC.

The CDR3 sequence: CASSFTGDGYTF. CDR3 in DNA: TGTGCCAGCAGCTTTACAGGGGATGGCTACACCTTC. The chain uses TRBV7-9 and TRBJ1-2, with 7 bases identical to TRBD1. V shed 3 bases and J 6 bases; nucleotides not matched to a gene: 1. In germline, CDR1 is SEHNR, CDR2 FQNEAQ (reference sequence). The CDR3 loop spans 12 amino acids.

V gene TRBV5-1 combines with J gene TRBJ1-2; D gene ambiguous. The CDR3 consists of 14 residues. Trimming took off 0 bases at V and 0 bases at J, with 6 bases between the two ends. CDR1 and CDR2 (germline): SGHRS, YFSETQ. CDR3: CASSLEAANYGYTF. The CDR3 region has the DNA TGCGCCAGCAGCTTGGAGGCAGCTAACTATGGCTACACCTTC.

The gene calls are TRBV3-1 (or the pseudogene TRBV3-2) and TRBJ1-2; D not certain. The V and J ends lost 0 bases and 5 bases respectively, with 13 bases between them. CDR1 is LGHDT, CDR2 YNNKEL, per germline (reference sequence). The CDR3 is made up of 15 amino acids. The CDR3 spells CASSQESWVGYGYTF. In DNA form, the CDR3 reads TGTGCCAGCAGCCAAGAAAGTTGGGTTGGATATGGCTACACCTTC.

This clone has just one count. Distinct nucleotide sequences in the sample also encode this CDR3. The V gene is TRBV6-6, the J gene TRBJ2-7; D remains ambiguous. The V end lost 2 bases, the J end lost 3 bases, and 8 bases lay between the germline ends. CDR1 is MNHNY, CDR2 SVGAGI, per germline (reference sequence). The CDR3 has 13 amino acids. CDR3 loop: CASSYGPDYEQYF. In DNA, the CDR3 is TGTGCCAGCAGTTACGGGCCAGACTACGAGCAGTACTTC.

This rearrangement joins TRBV6-5 to TRBJ1-6; D call uncertain. The CDR3 runs 13 residues. Trimming pared 5 bases from V and 7 bases from J, leaving 9 bases between. The germline CDR1 and CDR2 sequences are MNHEY and SVGAGI. This chain's CDR3 is CASSSGWNSPLHF. CDR3 DNA: TGTGCCAGCAGTAGCGGCTGGAATTCACCCCTCCACTTT.

The chain joins TRBV3-1 (or the pseudogene TRBV3-2) to TRBJ1-1; D remains unclear. This CDR3 region has 11 residues. The germline CDR1 and CDR2 sequences are LGHDT and YNNKEL (reference sequence). Between the trimmed V and J ends, which lost 6 bases and 8 bases, there was a span of 10 bases. In DNA, the CDR3 is TGTGCCAGCAGGGGCACCGTAGAAGCTTTCTTT. Protein product: CASRGTVEAFF.

The chain couples TRBV21-1 to TRBJ1-1; no DNA check was done on the table's D call, TRBD1. TRBV21-1 constitutes a pseudogene. This CDR3 region has 12 residues. CDR3 DNA: TGTGCCAGCACCAGGCAGGGGGGTGAAGCTTTCTTT. Protein product: CASTRQGGEAFF.

The count of this clone is one. The rearrangement joins TRBV3-1 (or the pseudogene TRBV3-2) to TRBJ1-1; 8 bases are shared with TRBD1. Per germline, CDR1 LGHDT and CDR2 YNNKEL (reference sequence). The CDR3 covers 16 residues. The V segment lost 5 bases and the J segment 4 bases; nucleotides outside the gene matches: 12. CDR3 residues: CASSAPGGGRFTEAFF. The CDR3 DNA reads TGTGCCAGCAGCGCCCCAGGGGGCGGGAGGTTCACTGAAGCTTTCTTT.

The rearrangement joins TRBV29-1 to TRBJ2-2; D not certain. CDR1 is SQVTM and CDR2 is ANQGSEA in the germline V gene. The CDR3 is made up of 14 amino acids. V shed 5 bases and J shed 0 bases, with 10 bases lying between them. The CDR3, as DNA: TGCAGCGTTTTTGGCCTCGCGAACACCGGGGAGCTGTTTTTT. It codes for CSVFGLANTGELFF.

The sample holds one count of this clone. This sequence joins TRBV4-1 and TRBJ1-4; possible D gene TRBD1, 5 bases. Germline loops: CDR1 MGHRA, CDR2 YSYEKL. V was shortened by 5 bases and J by 12 bases, with 16 bases between the two germline ends. The CDR3 spans 13 residues. CDR3 in DNA: TGCGCCAGCAGCTCAGGCCCCGGGGCGGAACTGTTTTTT. It specifies CASSSGPGAELFF.

The V gene is TRBV6-2 or TRBV6-3, the J gene TRBJ1-2; 8 bases align to TRBD1. This CDR3 spans 14 amino acids. V lost 5 bases, J lost 8 bases, and 10 bases stayed unmatched. The V gene's germline CDR1 is MNHEY and CDR2 SVGEGT. CDR3: CASSAGGAWFGYTF. CDR3 sequence (DNA): TGTGCCAGCAGTGCAGGGGGCGCCTGGTTCGGCTACACCTTC.

The chain couples TRBV5-1 to TRBJ1-2; D perhaps matches TRBD1 (5 bases). The CDR3 consists of 14 residues. Germline CDR1 and CDR2: SGHRS and YFSETQ. V was shortened by 4 bases and J by 2 bases, with 12 bases between the two germline ends. The CDR3 coding sequence is TGCGCCAGCAGCGGTGCGGGACCGAACTATGGCTACACCTTC. As protein: CASSGAGPNYGYTF. The whole variable domain, remainder taken from reference TRBV5-1 and TRBJ1-2, is KAGVTQTPRYLIKTRGQQVTLSCSPISGHRSVSWYQQTPGQGLQFLFEYFSETQRNKGNFPGRFSGRQFSNSRSEMNVSTLELGDSALYLCASSGAGPNYGYTFGSGTRLTVV.

This chain connects TRBV6-5 to TRBJ1-4; D call uncertain. CDR1 MNHEY and CDR2 SVGAGI come from the germline V gene. Trimming pared 10 bases from V and 6 bases from J, leaving 15 bases between. The CDR3 consists of 13 residues. CDR3 nucleotide sequence: TGTGCCACCACGCGGGGTTCGTATGAAAAACTGTTTTTT. It translates to CATTRGSYEKLFF.

The chain carries TRBV5-1 and TRBJ2-7, with D perhaps assigned TRBD1 or TRBD2 (5 bases each). This CDR3 has 15 amino acids. Germline values: CDR1 SGHRS, CDR2 YFSETQ. Trimming pared 1 base from V and 4 bases from J, leaving 15 bases between. CDR3 in amino acids: CASSLSSGTGYEQYF. CDR3 sequence (DNA): TGCGCCAGCAGCTTGAGCTCCGGGACGGGGTACGAGCAGTACTTC.

The chain uses TRBV28 and TRBJ1-1, with a weak D call TRBD1 (6 bases). Germline CDR1 and CDR2: MDHEN and SYDVKM. The CDR3 extends over 15 amino acids. The V end lost 5 bases, the J end lost 1 base, and 14 bases lay between the germline ends. CDR3 region: CASSPHREGNTEAFF. The CDR3 DNA is TGTGCCAGCAGTCCCCACAGGGAGGGGAACACTGAAGCTTTCTTT.

CDR3 region: CASSDIQGRYNEQFF. CDR3 nucleotides: TGTGCCAGCAGTGATATCCAGGGTCGCTACAATGAGCAGTTCTTC. The chain uses TRBV6-1 and TRBJ2-1; D may be TRBD1 (5 bases). The CDR3 covers 15 residues. CDR1 and CDR2 (germline): MNHNS, SASEGT. V shed 3 bases and J shed 3 bases, with 12 bases lying between them.

The CDR3 protein is CASSIQGGEKLFF. The CDR3 nucleotides read TGCGCCAGCAGTATCCAGGGGGGAGAAAAACTGTTTTTT. This sequence joins TRBV5-1 and TRBJ1-4; 7 nucleotides line up with TRBD1. Losses at the gene ends were 5 bases for V and 8 bases for J; bases not matched to a gene: 6. The CDR3 sequence is 13 residues long. The germline gives CDR1 SGHRS, CDR2 YFSETQ.

The rearrangement links TRBV27 to TRBJ1-3, with D possibly matching TRBD1 (5 bases). Trimming took off 5 bases at V and 3 bases at J, with 14 bases between the two ends. CDR3 length: 15 amino acids. Per germline, CDR1 MNHEY and CDR2 SMNVEV (reference sequence). CDR3 sequence: CASSVEGRYGNTIYF. CDR3 nucleotide sequence: TGTGCCAGCAGTGTCGAGGGGCGCTATGGAAACACCATATATTTT.